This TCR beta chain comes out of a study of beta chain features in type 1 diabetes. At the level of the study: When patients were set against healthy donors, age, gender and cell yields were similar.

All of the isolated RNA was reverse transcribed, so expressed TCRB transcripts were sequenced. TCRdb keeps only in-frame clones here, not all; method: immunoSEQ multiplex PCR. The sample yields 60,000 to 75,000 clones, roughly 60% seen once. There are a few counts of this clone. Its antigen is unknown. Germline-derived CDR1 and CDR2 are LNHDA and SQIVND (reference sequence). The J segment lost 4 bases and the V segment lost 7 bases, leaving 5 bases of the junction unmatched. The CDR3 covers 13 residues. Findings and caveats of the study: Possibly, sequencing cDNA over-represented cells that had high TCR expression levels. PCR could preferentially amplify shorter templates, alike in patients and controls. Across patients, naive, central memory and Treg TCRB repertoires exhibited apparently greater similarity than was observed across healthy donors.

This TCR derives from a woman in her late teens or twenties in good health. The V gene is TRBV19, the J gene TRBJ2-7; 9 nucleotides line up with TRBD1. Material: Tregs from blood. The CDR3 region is CASTDGQGYEQYF. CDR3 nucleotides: TGTGCCAGTACCGACGGACAGGGGTACGAGCAGTACTTC. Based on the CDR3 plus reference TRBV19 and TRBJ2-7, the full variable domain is DGGITQSPKYLFRKEGQNVTLSCEQNLNHDAMYWYRQDPGQGLRLIYYSQIVNDFQKGDIAEGYSVSREKKESFPLTVTSAQKNPTAFYLCASTDGQGYEQYFGPGTRLTVT.